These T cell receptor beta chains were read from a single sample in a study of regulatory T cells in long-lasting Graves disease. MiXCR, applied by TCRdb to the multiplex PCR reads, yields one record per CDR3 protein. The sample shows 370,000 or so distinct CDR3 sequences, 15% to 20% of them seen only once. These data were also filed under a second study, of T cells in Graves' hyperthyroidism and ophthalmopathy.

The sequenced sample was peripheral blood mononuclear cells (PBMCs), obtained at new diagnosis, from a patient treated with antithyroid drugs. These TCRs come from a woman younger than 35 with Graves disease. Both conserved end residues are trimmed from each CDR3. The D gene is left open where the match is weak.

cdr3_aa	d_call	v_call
ATSDSTRTGQTEAF	TRBD1	TRBV24-1
ASSPPGNSPRQF	-	TRBV3-1
ASSVQGMSYT	-	TRBV12-3/TRBV12-4
ASRRGQGSNQPQH	TRBD1	TRBV2
ASRSTSGSTDTQY	TRBD2	TRBV9
ASSASGGTDTQY	TRBD2	TRBV6-4
ASSFRGGGTGNEQF	TRBD1	TRBV7-9
ASSSGTNEQY	TRBD2	TRBV2
ATTQGGEGLNEQF	TRBD1	TRBV24-1
SAPGAIAKNIQY	-	TRBV20-1
SARGVGYGYT	-	TRBV20-1
ASAGGRGQPQH	-	TRBV6-1
SAPAANTEAF	-	TRBV20-1
ASSFGYTGELF	-	TRBV27
AWSDGQSSSYNSPLH	-	TRBV30
ASSLVGTNTEGF	-	TRBV5-1
ASSPGWERNTEAF	-	TRBV12-3/TRBV12-4
ASGPGFSEAF	-	TRBV12-5
ASSSELVSETQY	-	TRBV7-2
ASSSGTSGALNEQF	TRBD2	TRBV5-1
SAREGASGSWTDTQY	TRBD2	TRBV20-1
ASSRPYYEQY	-	TRBV5-8
ACGTSSYNEQF	-	TRBV5-1
SASVGGSYEQY	-	TRBV20-1
ASSFKGTYEQY	-	TRBV12-3/TRBV12-4
SAVQGAHGYT	TRBD1	TRBV20-1
ASSSSRAGNSPLH	-	TRBV5-6
ASSQDSGLRETQY	-	TRBV28
ASRPQGASYNEQF	TRBD1	TRBV28